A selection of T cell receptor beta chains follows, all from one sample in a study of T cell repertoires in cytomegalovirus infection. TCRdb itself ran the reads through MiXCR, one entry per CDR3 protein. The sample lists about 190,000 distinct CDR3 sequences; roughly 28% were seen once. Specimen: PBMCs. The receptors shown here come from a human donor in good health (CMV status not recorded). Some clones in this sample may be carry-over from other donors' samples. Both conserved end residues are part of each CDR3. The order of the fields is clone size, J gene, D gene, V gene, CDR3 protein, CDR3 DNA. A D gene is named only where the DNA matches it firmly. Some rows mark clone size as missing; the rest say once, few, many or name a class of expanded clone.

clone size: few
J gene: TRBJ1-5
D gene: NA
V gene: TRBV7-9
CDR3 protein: CASSLGQYNQPQHF
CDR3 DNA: TGTGCCAGCAGCTTAGGACAGTACAATCAGCCCCAGCATTTT

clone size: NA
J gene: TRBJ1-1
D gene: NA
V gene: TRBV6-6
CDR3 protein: CASRGSVSTEAFF
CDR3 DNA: TGTGCCAGCAGGGGCAGTGTTAGCACTGAAGCTTTCTTT

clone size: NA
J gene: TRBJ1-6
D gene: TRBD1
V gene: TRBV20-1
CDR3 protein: CSARPGTGRDSPLHF
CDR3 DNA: TGCAGTGCTCGTCCCGGGACAGGGCGGGATTCACCCCTCCACTTT

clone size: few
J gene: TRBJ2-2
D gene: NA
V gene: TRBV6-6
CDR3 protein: CASNDRGPGELFF
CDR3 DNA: TGTGCCAGCAATGACCGGGGGCCCGGGGAGCTGTTTTTT

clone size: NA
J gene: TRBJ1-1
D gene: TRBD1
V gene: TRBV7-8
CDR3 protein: CASSLLDRVGVNTEAFF
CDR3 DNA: TGTGCCAGCAGCTTGCTGGACAGGGTAGGGGTGAACACTGAAGCTTTCTTT

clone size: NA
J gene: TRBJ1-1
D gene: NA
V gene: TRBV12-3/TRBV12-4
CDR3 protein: CASSRSTVTNAEAFF
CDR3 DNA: TGTGCCAGCAGCCGATCGACGGTAACGAACGCTGAAGCTTTCTTT

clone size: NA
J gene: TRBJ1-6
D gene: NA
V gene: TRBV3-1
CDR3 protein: CASSPLRGSSPLHF
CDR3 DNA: TGTGCCAGCAGCCCCCTAAGGGGTAGTTCACCCCTCCACTTT

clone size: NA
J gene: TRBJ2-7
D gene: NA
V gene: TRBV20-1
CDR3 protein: CSARRRARGYEQYF
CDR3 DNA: TGCAGTGCTAGAAGACGGGCCCGGGGTTACGAGCAGTACTTC

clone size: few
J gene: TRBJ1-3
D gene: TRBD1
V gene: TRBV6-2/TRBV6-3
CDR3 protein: CASKPWTGPSGNTIYF
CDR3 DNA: TGTGCCAGCAAACCCTGGACAGGGCCGTCCGGAAACACCATATATTTT

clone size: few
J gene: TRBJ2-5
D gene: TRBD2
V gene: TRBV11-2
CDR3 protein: CASSGLAGGQETQYF
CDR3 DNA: TGTGCCAGCAGCGGACTAGCGGGGGGGCAAGAGACCCAGTACTTC

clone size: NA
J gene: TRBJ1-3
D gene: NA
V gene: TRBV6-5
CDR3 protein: CASKYSSRGNTIYF
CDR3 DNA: TGTGCCAGCAAGTACTCATCCCGCGGAAACACCATATATTTT

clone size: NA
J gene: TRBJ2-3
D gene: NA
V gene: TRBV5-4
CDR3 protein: CASSFPPDTQYF
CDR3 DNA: TGTGCCAGCAGCTTTCCCCCAGATACGCAGTATTTT

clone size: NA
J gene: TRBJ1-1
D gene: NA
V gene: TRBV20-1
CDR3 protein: CSASRTVNTEAFF
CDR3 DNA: TGCAGTGCCTCAAGGACGGTGAACACTGAAGCTTTCTTT

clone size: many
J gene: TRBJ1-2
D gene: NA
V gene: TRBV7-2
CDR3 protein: CASSLAREQHYGYTF
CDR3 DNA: TGTGCCAGCAGCTTAGCGCGAGAACAGCACTATGGCTACACCTTC

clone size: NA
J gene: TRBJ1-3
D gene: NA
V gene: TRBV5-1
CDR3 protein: CASGGDSGNTIYF
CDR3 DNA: TGCGCCAGCGGGGGGGACTCTGGAAACACCATATATTTT

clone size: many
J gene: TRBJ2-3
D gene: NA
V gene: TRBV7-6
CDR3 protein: CASSFGEADTQYF
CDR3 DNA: TGTGCCAGCAGCTTTGGGGAAGCAGATACGCAGTATTTT

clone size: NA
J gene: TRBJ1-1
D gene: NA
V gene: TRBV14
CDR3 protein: CASSPKMNTEAFF
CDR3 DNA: TGTGCCAGCAGCCCCAAAATGAACACTGAAGCTTTCTTT

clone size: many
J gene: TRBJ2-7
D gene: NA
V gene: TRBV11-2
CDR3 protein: CASSLGLEYEQYF
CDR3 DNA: TGTGCCAGCAGCTTGGGACTTGAGTACGAGCAGTACTTC

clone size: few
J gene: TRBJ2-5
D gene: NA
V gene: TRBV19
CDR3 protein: CASSPLLGLPYQETQYF
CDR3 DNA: TGTGCCAGTAGTCCATTACTCGGGCTTCCCTACCAAGAGACCCAGTACTTC

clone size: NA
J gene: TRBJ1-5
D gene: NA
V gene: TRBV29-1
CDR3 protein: CSVGGDQPQHF
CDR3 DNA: TGCAGCGTTGGTGGCGATCAGCCCCAGCATTTT

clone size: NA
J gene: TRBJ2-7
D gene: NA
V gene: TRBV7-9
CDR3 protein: CASSSLQVGEQYF
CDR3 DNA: TGTGCCAGCAGCTCCTTACAGGTCGGCGAGCAGTACTTC

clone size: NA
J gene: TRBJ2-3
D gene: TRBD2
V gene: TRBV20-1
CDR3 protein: CSAQGLMTDTQYF
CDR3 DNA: TGCAGTGCTCAGGGACTAATGACAGATACGCAGTATTTT

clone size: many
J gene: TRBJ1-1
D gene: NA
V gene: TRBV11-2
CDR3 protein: CASSLQQGPAEAFF
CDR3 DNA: TGTGCCAGCAGTTTGCAGCAGGGCCCGGCTGAAGCTTTCTTT

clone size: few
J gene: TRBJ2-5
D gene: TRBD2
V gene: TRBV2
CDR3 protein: CASSSGGAVETQYF
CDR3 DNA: TGTGCCAGCAGCAGCGGGGGGGCCGTGGAGACCCAGTACTTC

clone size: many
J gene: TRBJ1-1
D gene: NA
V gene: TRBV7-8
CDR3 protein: CASSLGQFYTEAFF
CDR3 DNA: TGTGCCAGCAGCCTCGGACAATTCTACACTGAAGCTTTCTTT

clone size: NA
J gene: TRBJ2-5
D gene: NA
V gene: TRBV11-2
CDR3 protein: CASSLAGNQETQYF
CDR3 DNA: TGTGCCAGCAGCTTGGCAGGGAACCAAGAGACCCAGTACTTC

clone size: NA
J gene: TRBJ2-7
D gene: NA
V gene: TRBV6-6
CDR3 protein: CASSSTTYEQYF
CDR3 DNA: TGTGCCAGCAGTTCGACAACCTACGAGCAGTACTTC

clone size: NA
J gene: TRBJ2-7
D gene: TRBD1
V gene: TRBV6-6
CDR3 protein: CASSDGTGDNEQYF
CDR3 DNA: TGTGCCAGCAGTGACGGGACAGGGGACAACGAGCAGTACTTC

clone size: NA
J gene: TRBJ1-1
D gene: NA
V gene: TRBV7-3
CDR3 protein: CASSYEANTEAFF
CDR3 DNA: TGTGCCAGCAGCTATGAAGCGAACACTGAAGCTTTCTTT

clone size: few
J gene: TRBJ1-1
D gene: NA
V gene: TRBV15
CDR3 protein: CATSRERTSEAFF
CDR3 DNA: TGTGCCACCAGCAGAGAGAGGACAAGTGAAGCTTTCTTT

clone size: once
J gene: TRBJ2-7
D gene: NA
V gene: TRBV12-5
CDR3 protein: CASGTTGQGWREQYF
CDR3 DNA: TGTGCTAGTGGTACCACCGGGCAGGGGTGGCGCGAGCAGTACTTC

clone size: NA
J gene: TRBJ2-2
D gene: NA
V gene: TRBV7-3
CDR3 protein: CASSGDGLNTGELFF
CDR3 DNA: TGTGCCAGCAGTGGGGACGGCCTCAACACCGGGGAGCTGTTTTTT

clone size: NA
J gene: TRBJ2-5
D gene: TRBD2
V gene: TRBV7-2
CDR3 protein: CASSLTTGGGAETQYF
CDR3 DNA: TGTGCCAGCAGCTTAACTACGGGGGGGGGGGCAGAGACCCAGTACTTC

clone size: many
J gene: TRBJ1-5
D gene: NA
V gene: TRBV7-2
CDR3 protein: CASSLGETGANQPQHF
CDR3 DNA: TGTGCCAGCAGCTTGGGGGAGACAGGCGCCAATCAGCCCCAGCATTTT

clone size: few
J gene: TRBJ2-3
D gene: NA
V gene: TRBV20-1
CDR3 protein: CSARRPTSTDTQYF
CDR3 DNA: TGCAGTGCTAGGCGGCCGACTAGCACAGATACGCAGTATTTT

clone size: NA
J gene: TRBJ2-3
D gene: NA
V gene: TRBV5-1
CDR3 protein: CASSLLARGTDTQYF
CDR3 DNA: TGCGCCAGCAGCTTGCTAGCGAGGGGCACAGATACGCAGTATTTT